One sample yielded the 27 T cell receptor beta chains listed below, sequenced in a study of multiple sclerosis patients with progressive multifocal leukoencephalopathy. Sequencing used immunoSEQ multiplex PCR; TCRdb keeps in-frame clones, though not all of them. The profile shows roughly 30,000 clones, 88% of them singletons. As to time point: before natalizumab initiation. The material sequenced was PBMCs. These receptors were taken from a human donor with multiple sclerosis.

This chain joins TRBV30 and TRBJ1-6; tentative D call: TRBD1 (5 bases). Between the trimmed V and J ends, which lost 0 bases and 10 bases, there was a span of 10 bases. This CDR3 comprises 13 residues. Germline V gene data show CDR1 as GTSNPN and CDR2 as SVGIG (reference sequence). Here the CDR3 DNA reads TGTGCCTGGAGTGTATCGGGGGAGTCACCCCTCCACTTT. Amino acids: CAWSVSGESPLHF. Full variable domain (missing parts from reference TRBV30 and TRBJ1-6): SQTIHQWPATLVQPVGSPLSLECTVEGTSNPNLYWYRQAAGRGLQLLFYSVGIGQISSEVPQNLSASRPQDRQFILSSKKLLLSDSGFYLCAWSVSGESPLHFGNGTRLTVT.

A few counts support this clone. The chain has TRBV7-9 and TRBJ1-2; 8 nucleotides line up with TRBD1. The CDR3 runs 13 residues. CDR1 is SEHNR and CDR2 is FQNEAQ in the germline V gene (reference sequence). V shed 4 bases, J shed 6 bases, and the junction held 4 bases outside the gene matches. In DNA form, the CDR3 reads TGTGCCAGCAGCTGGGGACAGGCGAATGGCTACACCTTC. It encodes CASSWGQANGYTF.

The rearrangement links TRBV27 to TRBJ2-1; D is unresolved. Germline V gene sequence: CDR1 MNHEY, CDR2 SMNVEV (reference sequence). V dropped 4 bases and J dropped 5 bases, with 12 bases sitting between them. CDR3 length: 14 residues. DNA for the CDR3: TGTGCCAGCAGTTCGATCCGGGCCAACAATGAGCAGTTCTTC. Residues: CASSSIRANNEQFF.

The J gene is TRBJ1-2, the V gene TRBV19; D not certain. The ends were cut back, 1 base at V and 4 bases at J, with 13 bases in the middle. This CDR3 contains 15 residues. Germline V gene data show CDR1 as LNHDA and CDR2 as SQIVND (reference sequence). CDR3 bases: TGTGCCAGTAGTATAGTTGGATTCTTAGCCTATGGCTACACCTTC. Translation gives CASSIVGFLAYGYTF.

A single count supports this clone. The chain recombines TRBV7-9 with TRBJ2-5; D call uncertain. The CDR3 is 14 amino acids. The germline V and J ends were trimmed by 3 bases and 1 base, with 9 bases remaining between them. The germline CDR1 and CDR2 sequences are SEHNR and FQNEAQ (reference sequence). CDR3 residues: CASSFTAFQETQYF. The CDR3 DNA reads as TGTGCCAGCAGCTTTACAGCGTTCCAAGAGACCCAGTACTTC.

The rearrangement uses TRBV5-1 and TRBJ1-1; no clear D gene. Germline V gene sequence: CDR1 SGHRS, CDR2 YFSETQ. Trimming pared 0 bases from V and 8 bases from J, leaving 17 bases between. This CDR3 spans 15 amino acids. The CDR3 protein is CASSLGEFGVEEAFF. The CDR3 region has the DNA TGCGCCAGCAGCTTGGGGGAATTCGGGGTGGAGGAAGCTTTCTTT.

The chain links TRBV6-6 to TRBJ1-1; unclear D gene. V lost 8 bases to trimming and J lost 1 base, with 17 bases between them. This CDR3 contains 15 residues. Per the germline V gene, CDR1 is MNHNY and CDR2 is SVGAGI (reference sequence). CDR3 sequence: CASGGRTTKNTEAFF. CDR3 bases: TGTGCCAGCGGCGGCCGGACGACTAAGAACACTGAAGCTTTCTTT.

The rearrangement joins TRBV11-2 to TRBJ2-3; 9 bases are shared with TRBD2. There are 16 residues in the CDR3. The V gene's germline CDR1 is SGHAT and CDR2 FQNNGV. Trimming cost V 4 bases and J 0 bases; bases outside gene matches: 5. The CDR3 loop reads CASSSTAGGSTDTQYF. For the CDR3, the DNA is TGTGCCAGCAGCTCCACGGCGGGGGGGAGCACAGATACGCAGTATTTT.

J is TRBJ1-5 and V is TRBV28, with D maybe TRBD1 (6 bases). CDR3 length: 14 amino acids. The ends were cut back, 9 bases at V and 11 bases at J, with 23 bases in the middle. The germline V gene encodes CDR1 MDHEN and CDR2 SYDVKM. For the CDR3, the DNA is TGTGCCAGTGCCTTCAGGGGAAGTATCGTAGCCCAGCATTTT. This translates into CASAFRGSIVAQHF.

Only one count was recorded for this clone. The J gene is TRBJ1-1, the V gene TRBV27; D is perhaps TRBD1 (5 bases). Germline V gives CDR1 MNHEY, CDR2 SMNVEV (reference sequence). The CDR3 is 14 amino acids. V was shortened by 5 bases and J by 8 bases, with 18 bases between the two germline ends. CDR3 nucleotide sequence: TGTGCCAGCAGTACGGGACTCGGGAAGGTCGAAGCTTTCTTT. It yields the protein CASSTGLGKVEAFF.

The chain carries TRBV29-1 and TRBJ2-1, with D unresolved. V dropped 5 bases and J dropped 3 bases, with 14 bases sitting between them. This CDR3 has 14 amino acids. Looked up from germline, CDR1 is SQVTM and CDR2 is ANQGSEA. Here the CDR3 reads CSVFNRLGYNEQFF. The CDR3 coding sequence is TGCAGCGTTTTCAACCGCCTGGGCTACAATGAGCAGTTCTTC.

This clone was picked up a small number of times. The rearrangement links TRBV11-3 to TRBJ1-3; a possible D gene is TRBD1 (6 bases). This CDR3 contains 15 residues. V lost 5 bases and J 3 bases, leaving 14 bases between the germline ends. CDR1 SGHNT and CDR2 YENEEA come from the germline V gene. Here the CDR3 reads CASSLQGGFGNTIYF. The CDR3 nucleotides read TGTGCCAGCAGCCTTCAAGGGGGGTTTGGAAACACCATATATTTT.

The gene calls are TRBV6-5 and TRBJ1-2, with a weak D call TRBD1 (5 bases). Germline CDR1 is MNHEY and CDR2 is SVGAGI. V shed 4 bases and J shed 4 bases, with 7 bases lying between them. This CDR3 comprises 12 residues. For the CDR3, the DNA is TGTGCCAGCAGTTTAACAGGCTATGGCTACACCTTC. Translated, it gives CASSLTGYGYTF.

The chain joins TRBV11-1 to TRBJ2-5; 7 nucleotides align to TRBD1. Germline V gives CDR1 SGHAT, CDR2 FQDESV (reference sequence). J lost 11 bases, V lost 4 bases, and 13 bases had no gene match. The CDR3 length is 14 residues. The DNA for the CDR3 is TGTGCCAGCAGCTCGACAGGGTCTAGAAAGGAGCAGTACTTC. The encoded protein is CASSSTGSRKEQYF. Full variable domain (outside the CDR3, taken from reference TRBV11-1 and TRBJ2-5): EAEVAQSPRYKITEKSQAVAFWCDPISGHATLYWYRQILGQGPELLVQFQDESVVDDSQLPKDRFSAERLKGVDSTLKIQPAELGDSAMYLCASSSTGSRKEQYFGPGTRLLVL.

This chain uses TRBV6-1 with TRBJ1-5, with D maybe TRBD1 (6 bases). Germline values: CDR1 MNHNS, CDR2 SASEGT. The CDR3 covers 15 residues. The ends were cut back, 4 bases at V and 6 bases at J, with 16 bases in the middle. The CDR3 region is CASSANTAGAQPQHF. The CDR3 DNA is TGTGCCAGCAGTGCAAATACAGCAGGGGCTCAGCCCCAGCATTTT.

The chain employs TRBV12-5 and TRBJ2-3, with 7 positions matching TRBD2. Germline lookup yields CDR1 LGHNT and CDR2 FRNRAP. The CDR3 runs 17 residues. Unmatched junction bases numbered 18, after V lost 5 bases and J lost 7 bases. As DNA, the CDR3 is TGTGCTAGTGGTCCAATCCCCGGGGAGGGGAAGATGTATACGCAGTATTTT. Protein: CASGPIPGEGKMYTQYF.

The CDR3 here is CATRAQGSTEAFF. The CDR3 DNA sequence: TGTGCCACGAGAGCACAGGGAAGTACTGAAGCTTTCTTT. V usage is TRBV4-2 and J usage is TRBJ1-1; tentatively, D is TRBD1 (6 bases). V was cut by 10 bases and J by 5 bases, with 17 bases left in between. This CDR3 comprises 13 residues. CDR1 LGHNA and CDR2 YNFKEQ come from the germline V gene.

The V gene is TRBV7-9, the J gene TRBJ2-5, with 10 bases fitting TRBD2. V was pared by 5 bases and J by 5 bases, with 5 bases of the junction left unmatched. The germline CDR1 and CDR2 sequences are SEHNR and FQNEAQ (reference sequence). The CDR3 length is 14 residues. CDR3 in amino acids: CASSPSGGAETQYF. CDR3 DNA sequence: TGTGCCAGCAGCCCCAGCGGGGGGGCGGAGACCCAGTACTTC. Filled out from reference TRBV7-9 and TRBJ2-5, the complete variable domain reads DTGVSQNPRHKITKRGQNVTFRCDPISEHNRLYWYRQTLGQGPEFLTYFQNEAQLEKSRLLSDRFSAERPKGSFSTLEIQRTEQGDSAMYLCASSPSGGAETQYFGPGTRLLVL.

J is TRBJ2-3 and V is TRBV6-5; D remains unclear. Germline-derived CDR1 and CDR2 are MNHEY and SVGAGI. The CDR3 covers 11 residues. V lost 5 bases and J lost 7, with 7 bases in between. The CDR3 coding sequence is TGTGCCAGCAGTCGTTCAAATACGCAGTATTTT. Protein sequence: CASSRSNTQYF.

Here the CDR3 reads CASSATPGANSPLHF. CDR3 nucleotides: TGTGCCAGCAGCGCGACACCGGGAGCTAATTCACCCCTCCACTTT. This chain uses TRBV9 with TRBJ1-6; no clear D gene. Trimming stripped 3 bases from V and 6 bases from J, with 13 bases between. Germline values: CDR1 SGDLS, CDR2 YYNGEE. The CDR3 extends over 15 amino acids.

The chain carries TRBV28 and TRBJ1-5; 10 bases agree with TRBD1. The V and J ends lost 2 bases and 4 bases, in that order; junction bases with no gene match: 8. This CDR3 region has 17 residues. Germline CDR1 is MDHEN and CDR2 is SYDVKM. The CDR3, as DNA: TGTGCCAGCAGTTTAAACTCCTGGGGACAGGGGAATCAGCCCCAGCATTTT. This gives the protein CASSLNSWGQGNQPQHF.

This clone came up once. The CDR3 DNA follows: TGTGCCAGCAGCGAGACGGGAGGGTGGACTGAAGCTTTCTTT. It is translated as CASSETGGWTEAFF. V usage is TRBV9 and J usage is TRBJ1-1, with D hard to call. Trimming removed 3 bases from V and 5 bases from J, with 14 bases in between. Germline V gives CDR1 SGDLS, CDR2 YYNGEE. This CDR3 comprises 14 residues.

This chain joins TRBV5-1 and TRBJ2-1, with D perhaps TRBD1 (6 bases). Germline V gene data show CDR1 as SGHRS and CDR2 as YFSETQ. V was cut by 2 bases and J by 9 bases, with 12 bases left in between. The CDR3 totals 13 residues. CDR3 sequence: CASSLNRDSEQFF. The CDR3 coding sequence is TGCGCCAGCAGCTTAAACAGGGATAGTGAGCAGTTCTTC.

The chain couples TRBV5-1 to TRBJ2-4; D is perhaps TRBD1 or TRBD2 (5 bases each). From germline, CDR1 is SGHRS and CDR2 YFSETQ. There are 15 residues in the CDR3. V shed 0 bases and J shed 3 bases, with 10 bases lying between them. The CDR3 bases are TGCGCCAGCAGCTTGGGGGACCCAATCAAAAACATTCAGTACTTC. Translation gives CASSLGDPIKNIQYF. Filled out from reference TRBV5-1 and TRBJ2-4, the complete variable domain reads KAGVTQTPRYLIKTRGQQVTLSCSPISGHRSVSWYQQTPGQGLQFLFEYFSETQRNKGNFPGRFSGRQFSNSRSEMNVSTLELGDSALYLCASSLGDPIKNIQYFGAGTRLSVL.

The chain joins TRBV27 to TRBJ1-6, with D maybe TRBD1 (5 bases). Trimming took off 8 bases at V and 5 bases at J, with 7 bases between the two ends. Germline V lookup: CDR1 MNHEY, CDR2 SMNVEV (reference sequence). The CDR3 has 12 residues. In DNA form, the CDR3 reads TGTGCCAGCGCAGGGAATAATTCACCCCTCCACTTT. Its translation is CASAGNNSPLHF.

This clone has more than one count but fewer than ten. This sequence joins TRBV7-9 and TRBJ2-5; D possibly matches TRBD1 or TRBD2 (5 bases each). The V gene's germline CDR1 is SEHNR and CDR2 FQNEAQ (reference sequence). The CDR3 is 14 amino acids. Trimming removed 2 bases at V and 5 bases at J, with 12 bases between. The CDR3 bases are TGTGCCAGCAGCTTAATCCAGGGACGGGAGACCCAGTACTTC. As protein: CASSLIQGRETQYF.

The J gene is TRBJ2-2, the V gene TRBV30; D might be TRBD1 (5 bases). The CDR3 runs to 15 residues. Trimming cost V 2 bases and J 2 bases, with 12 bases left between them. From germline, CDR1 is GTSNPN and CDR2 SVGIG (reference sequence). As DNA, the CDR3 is TGTGCCTGGAGTTACCCCGACAGAAACACCGGGGAGCTGTTTTTT. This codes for CAWSYPDRNTGELFF.